The next 25 T cell receptor beta chains were all read from a single sample in a study of Ad26.COV2.S vaccination and SARS-CoV-2 variants. The treatment denotes: 15 to 20 received Ad26.COV2.S at low or high dose, single or two shots; roughly five received placebo; per-sample allocation not given. Sampling occurred on day 63 after the first vaccine or placebo injection. TCRdb's copy holds only in-frame clones and misses some; the assay was immunoSEQ multiplex PCR. Altogether more than 250,000 clones are present, approximately 89% being singletons, with the ten largest covering approximately 3.3%. This sample comprised peripheral blood, obtained in a trial of Ad26.COV2.S vaccine versus placebo. The receptors were sampled from a person aged 18-65 years who received the Ad26.COV2.S COVID-19 vaccine or a placebo.

This sequence joins TRBV7-8 and TRBJ2-3; D remains unclear. Germline V lookup: CDR1 SGHVS, CDR2 FQNEAQ. There are 15 residues in the CDR3. The V and J ends lost 6 bases and 2 bases respectively, with 15 bases between them. In DNA form, the CDR3 reads TGTGCCAGCAGGTACCGTCACCAGTCCACAGATACGCAGTATTTT. It encodes CASRYRHQSTDTQYF.

This chain connects TRBV27 to TRBJ1-1; D remains ambiguous. The V end was cut by 10 bases, the J end by 1 base, with 16 bases between. The CDR3 has 14 residues. The germline V gene encodes CDR1 MNHEY and CDR2 SMNVEV (reference sequence). This CDR3 reads CATRAGWQNTEAFF. The CDR3 DNA is TGTGCCACGAGGGCCGGGTGGCAGAACACTGAAGCTTTCTTT.

This clone was seen more than once but under ten times. This chain uses TRBV30 with TRBJ2-7; 11 bases match TRBD2. Germline V gene sequence: CDR1 GTSNPN, CDR2 SVGIG (reference sequence). This CDR3 has 15 amino acids. V shed 1 base and J 4 bases; nucleotides not matched to a gene: 6. CDR3 bases: TGTGCCTGGAGTGCACTAGCGGGAGCACAATACGAGCAGTACTTC. Translated: CAWSALAGAQYEQYF.

The rearrangement uses TRBV6-5 and TRBJ1-6; no definite D call. Trimming shortened V by 6 bases and J by 5 bases, and 8 bases separated the two germline ends. In germline, CDR1 is MNHEY, CDR2 SVGAGI. This CDR3 contains 13 residues. The DNA of the CDR3 is TGTGCCAGCAGCGGGTGGGATAATTCACCCCTCCACTTT. This sequence encodes CASSGWDNSPLHF.

V is TRBV7-6 and J is TRBJ1-3; D might be TRBD1 (6 bases). The CDR3 spans 15 residues. CDR1 is SGHVS, CDR2 FNYEAQ, per germline. The V gene lost 2 bases and the J gene lost 7 bases, with 15 bases spanning the gap. The CDR3, as DNA: TGTGCCAGCAGCTTATTTTCAGGGGTGGAGAACACCATATATTTT. This sequence encodes CASSLFSGVENTIYF.

The chain has TRBV28 and TRBJ1-2; D not certain. The CDR3 runs to 14 residues. The germline CDR1 and CDR2 sequences are MDHEN and SYDVKM. Trimming took off 4 bases at V and 2 bases at J, with 11 bases between the two ends. The CDR3 region has the DNA TGTGCCAGCAGTTCCTCCGGGATAAACTATGGCTACACCTTC. Translation: CASSSSGINYGYTF.

This clone was found once. This rearrangement joins TRBV10-3 to TRBJ2-5; D gene unclear. The germline V gene encodes CDR1 ENHRY and CDR2 SYGVKD. The V gene lost 5 bases and the J gene lost 2 bases, with 6 bases spanning the gap. This CDR3 has 12 residues. The CDR3 region is CAISTTQETQYF. CDR3 sequence (DNA): TGTGCCATCAGTACCACACAAGAGACCCAGTACTTC.

V and J are TRBV5-5 and TRBJ2-7; a possible D gene is TRBD2 (5 bases). V shed 4 bases and J shed 3 bases, with 14 bases lying between them. Germline CDR1 SGHKS, CDR2 YYEKEE (reference sequence). The CDR3 spans 14 residues. CDR3 sequence: CASSGLRGNYEQYF. The CDR3 bases are TGTGCCAGCAGCGGCCTTCGGGGAAACTACGAGCAGTACTTC.

V and J are TRBV2 and TRBJ2-3; TRBD2 agrees at 16 bases. This CDR3 is 16 amino acids long. After removal of 6 bases from V and 5 bases from J, the junction contained 5 bases not matched to a gene. Germline-derived CDR1 and CDR2 are SNHLY and FYNNEI. The CDR3 coding sequence is TGTGCCAGCAGAGGGACTAGCGGGAGGGCGGGAGATACGCAGTATTTT. As protein: CASRGTSGRAGDTQYF.

The chain combines TRBV5-1 with TRBJ2-1, with 7 nucleotides matching TRBD1. The CDR3 loop spans 14 amino acids. J gave up 5 bases and V 0 bases, and 2 bases lay outside the gene matches. Germline CDR1 reads SGHRS; CDR2 reads YFSETQ. In DNA, the CDR3 is TGCGCCAGCAGCTTGGACAGGGGTAACAATGAGCAGTTCTTC. Its protein product is CASSLDRGNNEQFF.

The V gene is TRBV5-5, the J gene TRBJ2-5, with 9 bases identical to TRBD2. The germline V gene has CDR1 SGHKS and CDR2 YYEKEE (reference sequence). This CDR3 has 17 amino acids. V lost 0 bases, J lost 0 bases, and 6 bases stayed unmatched. For the CDR3, the DNA is TGTGCCAGCAGCTTGGGGGTAGCGGGGGCGTACCAAGAGACCCAGTACTTC. It yields the protein CASSLGVAGAYQETQYF.

The chain links TRBV14 to TRBJ1-2; D possibly corresponds to TRBD1 (5 bases). V gave up 4 bases and J gave up 7 bases, with 10 bases separating them. This CDR3 is built from 12 residues. Germline V lookup: CDR1 SGHDN, CDR2 FVKESK. The CDR3 DNA follows: TGTGCCAGCAGCCCGCGCAGGGCTGGCTACACCTTC. Translated: CASSPRRAGYTF. Using reference TRBV14 and TRBJ1-2 for the parts outside the CDR3, the full variable domain is EAGVTQFPSHSVIEKGQTVTLRCDPISGHDNLYWYRRVMGKEIKFLLHFVKESKQDESGMPNNRFLAERTGGTYSTLKVQPAELEDSGVYFCASSPRRAGYTFGSGTRLTVV.

This sequence joins TRBV5-1 and TRBJ1-1; TRBD1 aligns across 7 bases. Germline-derived CDR1 and CDR2 are SGHRS and YFSETQ. This CDR3 is 14 amino acids long. V was pared by 4 bases and J by 1 base, with 4 bases of the junction left unmatched. This chain's CDR3 is CASSPGGQNTEAFF. The CDR3, as DNA: TGCGCCAGCAGCCCAGGGGGACAGAACACTGAAGCTTTCTTT.

The chain links TRBV6-5 to TRBJ1-5, with a possible D match to TRBD1 (5 bases). Trimming removed 2 bases at V and 0 bases at J, with 11 bases between. This CDR3 is 16 amino acids long. Looked up from germline, CDR1 is MNHEY and CDR2 is SVGAGI. The CDR3 sequence is CASSYPTVYSNQPQHF. CDR3 nucleotides: TGTGCCAGCAGTTACCCGACAGTCTATAGCAATCAGCCCCAGCATTTT.

This clone was detected only once. The chain recombines TRBV14 with TRBJ1-1; possible D gene TRBD1, 6 bases. Germline values: CDR1 SGHDN, CDR2 FVKESK. The length of the CDR3 is 15 residues. V was clipped by 0 bases and J by 5 bases, with 13 bases between them. The CDR3 spells CASSQEGGWWTEAFF. The CDR3, as DNA: TGTGCCAGCAGCCAAGAAGGGGGGTGGTGGACTGAAGCTTTCTTT. Full variable domain (outside the CDR3, taken from reference TRBV14 and TRBJ1-1): EAGVTQFPSHSVIEKGQTVTLRCDPISGHDNLYWYRRVMGKEIKFLLHFVKESKQDESGMPNNRFLAERTGGTYSTLKVQPAELEDSGVYFCASSQEGGWWTEAFFGQGTRLTVV.

V and J are TRBV5-1 and TRBJ2-7, with D tentatively TRBD1 (6 bases). With 4 bases removed from V and 1 base from J, the gap between germline ends came to 15 bases. Germline CDR1 SGHRS, CDR2 YFSETQ. This CDR3 comprises 15 residues. The CDR3 nucleotides read TGCGCCAGCAGCATCCTGACAGGCCCATCCTACGAGCAGTACTTC. Protein product: CASSILTGPSYEQYF. Combining the CDR3 with reference TRBV5-1 and TRBJ2-7 gives the whole variable domain KAGVTQTPRYLIKTRGQQVTLSCSPISGHRSVSWYQQTPGQGLQFLFEYFSETQRNKGNFPGRFSGRQFSNSRSEMNVSTLELGDSALYLCASSILTGPSYEQYFGPGTRLTVT.

This sequence joins TRBV6-5 and TRBJ1-1; 7 positions match TRBD1. The CDR3 has 14 residues. Germline CDR1 reads MNHEY; CDR2 reads SVGAGI. J gave up 4 bases and V 6 bases, and 8 bases lay outside the gene matches. The CDR3 here is CASRQGRGGTEAFF. CDR3 DNA: TGTGCCAGCAGACAGGGGCGAGGGGGCACTGAAGCTTTCTTT.

This clone was seen just once. The rearrangement uses TRBV11-3 and TRBJ1-1; D ambiguous. Per the germline V gene, CDR1 is SGHNT and CDR2 is YENEEA. The CDR3 totals 13 residues. Trimming cost V 2 bases and J 0 bases, with 4 bases left between them. CDR3 protein: CASSLKVNTEAFF. The CDR3 coding sequence is TGTGCCAGCAGCTTAAAAGTGAACACTGAAGCTTTCTTT. The variable domain in full, completed from reference TRBV11-3 and TRBJ1-1, reads EAGVVQSPRYKIIEKKQPVAFWCNPISGHNTLYWYLQNLGQGPELLIRYENEEAVDDSQLPKDRFSAERLKGVDSTLKIQPAELGDSAVYLCASSLKVNTEAFFGQGTRLTVV.

The chain has TRBV15 and TRBJ2-3; TRBD2 matches at 9 bases. Germline trimming cut 5 bases from V and 2 bases from J; bases unmatched to any gene: 2. Germline V gene data show CDR1 as LNHNV and CDR2 as YYDKDF (reference sequence). The CDR3 extends over 14 amino acids. CDR3 sequence (DNA): TGTGCCACCAGCGGCGGGGGGGCCACAGATACGCAGTATTTT. Protein: CATSGGGATDTQYF.

This rearrangement joins TRBV29-1 to TRBJ1-1, with a possible D match to TRBD1 (6 bases). Trimming pared 1 base from V and 4 bases from J, leaving 16 bases between. The CDR3 has 15 amino acids. The V gene's germline CDR1 is SQVTM and CDR2 ANQGSEA. CDR3 in amino acids: CSVEGVTGFFTEAFF. The CDR3 bases are TGCAGCGTTGAAGGCGTCACAGGGTTTTTCACTGAAGCTTTCTTT.

J is TRBJ2-1 and V is TRBV6-5; 12 bases line up with TRBD2. This CDR3 comprises 15 residues. Germline V lookup: CDR1 MNHEY, CDR2 SVGAGI. V was clipped by 6 bases and J by 4 bases; unmatched bases: 4. The CDR3 DNA reads as TGTGCCAGCAGCAGGGGACTAGCGGGTTACAATGAGCAGTTCTTC. Amino acids: CASSRGLAGYNEQFF.

The rearrangement links TRBV12-3 or TRBV12-4 to TRBJ2-7; 8 nucleotides match TRBD1. There are 13 residues in the CDR3. The junction had 3 bases not matched to a gene; V was cut back by 6 bases and J by 2 bases. CDR3 nucleotides: TGTGCCAGCAGGTTACAGGGGGCCTACGAGCAGTACTTC. Protein: CASRLQGAYEQYF.

The genes are TRBV2 and TRBJ1-1; D unresolved. Trimming took off 6 bases at V and 5 bases at J, with 16 bases between the two ends. The CDR3 consists of 14 residues. The germline gives CDR1 SNHLY, CDR2 FYNNEI. This CDR3 reads CASRPDYGRTEAFF. CDR3 nucleotides: TGTGCCAGCAGGCCGGATTACGGGCGAACTGAAGCTTTCTTT. Full variable domain (remainder filled in from reference TRBV2 and TRBJ1-1): EPEVTQTPSHQVTQMGQEVILRCVPISNHLYFYWYRQILGQKVEFLVSFYNNEISEKSEIFDDQFSVERPDGSNFTLKIRSTKLEDSAMYFCASRPDYGRTEAFFGQGTRLTVV.

The V and J genes are TRBV11-3 and TRBJ2-7; D not certain. Germline CDR1 SGHNT, CDR2 YENEEA. The germline V and J ends were trimmed by 5 bases and 6 bases, with 5 bases remaining between them. This CDR3 contains 10 residues. CDR3 residues: CASSPREQYF. The CDR3 nucleotides read TGTGCCAGCAGCCCCCGCGAGCAGTACTTC.

This CDR3 reads CASSLDRRNTEAFF. DNA of the CDR3: TGTGCCAGCAGTCTAGACAGAAGGAACACTGAAGCTTTCTTT. V gene TRBV6-5 combines with J gene TRBJ1-1; weak D call: TRBD1 (5 bases). Germline CDR1 is MNHEY and CDR2 is SVGAGI. With 5 bases removed from V and 1 base from J, the gap between germline ends came to 11 bases. This CDR3 is 14 amino acids long.